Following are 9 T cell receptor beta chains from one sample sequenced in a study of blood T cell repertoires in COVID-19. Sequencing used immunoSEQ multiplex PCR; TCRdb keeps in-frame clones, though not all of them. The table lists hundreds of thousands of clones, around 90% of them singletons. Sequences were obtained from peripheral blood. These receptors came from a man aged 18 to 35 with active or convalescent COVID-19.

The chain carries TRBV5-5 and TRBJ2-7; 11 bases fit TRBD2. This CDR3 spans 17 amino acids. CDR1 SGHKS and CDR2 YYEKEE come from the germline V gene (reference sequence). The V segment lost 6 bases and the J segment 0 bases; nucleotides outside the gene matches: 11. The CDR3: CASIPLATSGSSYEQYF. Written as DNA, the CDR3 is TGTGCCAGCATCCCATTGGCAACTAGCGGGAGCTCCTACGAGCAGTACTTC.

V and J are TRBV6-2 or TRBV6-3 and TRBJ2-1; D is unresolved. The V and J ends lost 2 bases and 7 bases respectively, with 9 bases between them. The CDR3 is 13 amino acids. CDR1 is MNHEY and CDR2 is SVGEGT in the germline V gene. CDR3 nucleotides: TGTGCCAGCAGTTACACGGTCTGGAATGAGCAGTTCTTC. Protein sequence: CASSYTVWNEQFF.

Written as DNA, the CDR3 is TGTGCTAGTGGTTTGGGGGGCGGTGAGCAGTTCTTC. Its protein is CASGLGGGEQFF. The chain is built from TRBV12-5 and TRBJ2-1, with a tentative D call TRBD1 (5 bases). From germline, CDR1 is LGHNT and CDR2 FRNRAP. The CDR3 contains 12 residues. V was cut by 1 base and J by 9 bases, with 7 bases left in between.

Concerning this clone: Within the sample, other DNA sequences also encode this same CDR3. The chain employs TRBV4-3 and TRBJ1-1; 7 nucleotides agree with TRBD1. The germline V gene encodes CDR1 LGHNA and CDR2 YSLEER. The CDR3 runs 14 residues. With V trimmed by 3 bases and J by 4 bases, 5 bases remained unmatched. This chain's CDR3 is CASSQTGRGTEAFF. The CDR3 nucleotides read TGCGCCAGCAGCCAGACAGGGAGAGGCACTGAAGCTTTCTTT.

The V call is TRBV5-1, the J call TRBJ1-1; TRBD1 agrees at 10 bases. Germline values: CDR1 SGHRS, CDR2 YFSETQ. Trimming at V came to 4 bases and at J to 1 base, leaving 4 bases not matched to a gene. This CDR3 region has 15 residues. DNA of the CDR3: TGCGCCAGCAGCGACAGGGGGCGGGGGAACACTGAAGCTTTCTTT. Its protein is CASSDRGRGNTEAFF.

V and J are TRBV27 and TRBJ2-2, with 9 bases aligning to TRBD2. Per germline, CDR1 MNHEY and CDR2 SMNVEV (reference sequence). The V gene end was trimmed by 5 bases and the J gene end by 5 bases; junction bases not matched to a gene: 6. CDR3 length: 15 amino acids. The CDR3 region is CASSTRLAETGELFF. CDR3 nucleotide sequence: TGTGCCAGCAGTACCCGACTAGCGGAAACCGGGGAGCTGTTTTTT.

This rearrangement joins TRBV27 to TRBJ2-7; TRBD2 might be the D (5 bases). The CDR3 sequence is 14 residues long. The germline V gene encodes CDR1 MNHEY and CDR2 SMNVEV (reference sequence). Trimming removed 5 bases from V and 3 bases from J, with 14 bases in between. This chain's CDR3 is CASSSLERDYEQYF. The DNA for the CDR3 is TGTGCCAGCAGTAGTTTAGAGAGGGACTACGAGCAGTACTTC.

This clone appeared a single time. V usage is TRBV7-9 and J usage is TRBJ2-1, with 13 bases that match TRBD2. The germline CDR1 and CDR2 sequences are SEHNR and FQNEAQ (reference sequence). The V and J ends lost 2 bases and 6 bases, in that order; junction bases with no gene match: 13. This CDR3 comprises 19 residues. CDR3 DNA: TGTGCCAGCAGCTTAACTCCCATTCGGGGACTAGCGGGACCCAATGAGCAGTTCTTC. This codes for CASSLTPIRGLAGPNEQFF.

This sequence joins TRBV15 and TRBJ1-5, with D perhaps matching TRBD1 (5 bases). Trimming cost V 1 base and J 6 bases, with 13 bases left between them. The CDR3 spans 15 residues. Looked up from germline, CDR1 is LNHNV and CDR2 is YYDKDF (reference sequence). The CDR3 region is CATSRAREGGQPQHF. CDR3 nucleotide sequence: TGTGCCACCAGCAGAGCCAGGGAGGGCGGTCAGCCCCAGCATTTT.